This TCR beta chain stems from a study of radiotherapy plus CTLA-4 blockade in lung cancer. The study, taken as a whole, reports: Radiotherapy with ipilimumab was followed by blood expansion of tumor-derived clones. Response was reportedly best predicted by early blood T cell clone dynamics, with interferon-beta.

Repertoires were generated with immunoSEQ multiplex PCR, while TCRdb's copy carries only in-frame clones and drops some. The sample carries more than 75,000 clones, under 85% recorded once. Trimming stripped 1 base from V and 0 bases from J, with 16 bases between. CDR3 length equals 16 residues. CDR1 GTSNPN and CDR2 SVGIG come from the germline V gene (reference sequence). Participants had chemo-refractory metastatic non-small-cell lung cancer and were treated with focal radiation plus ipilimumab CTLA-4 blockade. Of note for this clone: Its cognate antigen is unknown.

The sample in question was peripheral blood, obtained from a patient treated with radiotherapy plus ipilimumab. This chain links TRBV30 with TRBJ2-7; TRBD1 might be the D (6 bases). This sequence originates from a human donor with non-small cell lung cancer who had a partial response to radiotherapy plus ipilimumab. Some clones in this sample may be carry-over from other donors' samples. CDR3 sequence reads: CAWSGTTGPSSYEQYF. CDR3 bases: TGTGCCTGGAGTGGAACTACAGGGCCAAGCTCCTACGAGCAGTACTTC.